The rows below give T cell receptor beta chains drawn from one sample of a study of T-cell memory formation after mild COVID-19. Each CDR3 protein is one row after TCRdb ran MiXCR on the 5' RACE reads. The sample has about 440,000 distinct CDR3 sequences, around 20% seen once. The sequenced sample was PBMCs or a T cell subset sorted from them (not recorded which). The receptors stem from an adult woman who had mild COVID-19 (a few samples of this study predate the infection). Cell type and time point are not known. CDR3s include the opening cysteine and the closing phenylalanine or tryptophan. The D gene is left open where the match is weak. The listing skips clone size in some rows; elsewhere it reads once, few, many or a size class.

>.|TRBV5-6|TRBJ1-1|.
CASSFLGPTEAFF
TGTGCCAGCAGCTTCTTGGGGCCCACTGAAGCTTTCTTT
>.|TRBV6-5|TRBJ2-7|.
CASRSDLVSYEQYF
TGTGCCAGCAGGTCGGACTTGGTCTCCTACGAGCAGTACTTC
>few|TRBV7-9|TRBJ2-1|.
CASSSAPLAVRGEQFF
TGTGCCAGCAGCTCGGCCCCGCTAGCGGTCAGGGGGGAGCAGTTCTTC
>.|TRBV20-1|TRBJ1-5|.
CSASTGFASNQPQHF
TGCAGTGCTAGTACCGGGTTCGCTAGCAATCAGCCCCAGCATTTT
>few|TRBV12-3/TRBV12-4|TRBJ2-1|TRBD2
CASSRLSGSSNEQFF
TGTGCCAGCAGTCGGTTAAGCGGGAGCAGTAATGAGCAGTTCTTC
>few|TRBV7-9|TRBJ1-2|.
CASSLETANYGYTF
TGTGCCAGCAGCTTAGAAACAGCCAACTATGGCTACACCTTC
>few|TRBV27|TRBJ2-7|TRBD1
CASRPGQGAYYEQYF
TGTGCCAGCAGACCGGGACAGGGGGCTTACTACGAGCAGTACTTC
>once|TRBV5-1|TRBJ1-1|.
CASSPGFAGNTEAFF
TGCGCCAGCAGCCCCGGATTCGCAGGGAACACTGAAGCTTTCTTT
>few|TRBV6-2/TRBV6-3|TRBJ2-1|.
CASGGLLYNEQFF
TGTGCCAGCGGGGGGCTCCTCTACAATGAGCAGTTCTTC
>.|TRBV2|TRBJ2-3|.
CASSGRQGGDTQYF
TGTGCCAGCAGTGGCCGCCAGGGAGGAGATACGCAGTATTTT
>.|TRBV4-1|TRBJ1-3|.
CASSQEGQAGNTIYF
TGCGCCAGCAGCCAAGAAGGCCAGGCAGGAAACACCATATATTTT
>few|TRBV12-3/TRBV12-4|TRBJ2-7|TRBD1
CASRAGQGAFLEQYF
TGTGCCAGCAGGGCCGGACAGGGGGCTTTTCTCGAGCAGTACTTC
>.|TRBV5-6|TRBJ2-1|TRBD1
CASSLTVSLTGISEQFF
TGTGCCAGCAGCTTAACTGTATCCTTGACAGGGATCAGTGAGCAGTTCTTC
>few|TRBV4-3|TRBJ1-2|.
CASSQTGTGRHGYTF
TGCGCCAGCAGCCAGACCGGGACGGGACGTCATGGCTACACCTTC
>.|TRBV6-2/TRBV6-3|TRBJ1-2|TRBD1
CASRAAPTGVEVGYTF
TGTGCCAGCAGAGCCGCCCCCACAGGGGTTGAGGTCGGCTACACCTTC
>few|TRBV19|TRBJ1-2|TRBD1
CASSIGTGAVYGYTF
TGTGCCAGTAGTATAGGGACAGGGGCGGTTTACGGCTACACCTTC
>few|TRBV20-1|TRBJ1-4|TRBD1
CSARANGQGSGNEKLFF
TGCAGTGCTAGAGCGAACGGACAGGGGTCGGGCAATGAAAAACTGTTTTTT
>few|TRBV3-1|TRBJ1-1|.
CASSQQGSPNTEAFF
TGTGCCAGCAGCCAACAGGGGTCCCCGAACACTGAAGCTTTCTTT
>.|TRBV9|TRBJ1-5|.
CASSVAPMLISLYF
TGTGCCAGCAGCGTAGCCCCCATGCTCATCAGCCTTTATTTT
>few|TRBV29-1|TRBJ1-1|.
CSVVRQSISYTEAFF
TGCAGCGTTGTCAGACAGAGTATCTCATACACTGAAGCTTTCTTT
>.|TRBV7-8|TRBJ1-2|TRBD1
CASSLRTGNGYTF
TGTGCCAGCAGCCTAAGGACAGGGAATGGCTACACCTTC
>.|TRBV19|TRBJ2-3|.
CASDSDTDTQYF
TGTGCCAGTGACAGCGACACAGATACGCAGTATTTT
>few|TRBV12-3/TRBV12-4|TRBJ1-4|.
CASSGRTINEKLFF
TGTGCCAGCAGTGGGCGGACCATTAATGAAAAACTGTTTTTT
>few|TRBV4-3|TRBJ2-1|TRBD2
CASSQQSGTSGRNEQFF
TGCGCCAGCAGCCAACAGAGTGGCACTAGCGGGAGGAATGAGCAGTTCTTC
>.|TRBV11-2|TRBJ1-5|.
CASRTTETVNQPQHF
TGTGCCAGCAGGACGACAGAGACAGTTAATCAGCCCCAGCATTTT
>.|TRBV7-7|TRBJ2-3|.
CASSPLGGSTDTQYF
TGTGCCAGCAGCCCTTTGGGGGGCTCAACAGATACGCAGTATTTT
>.|TRBV29-1|TRBJ2-4|.
CSAWERAKNIQYF
TGCAGCGCCTGGGAGAGGGCCAAAAACATTCAGTACTTC
>.|TRBV27|TRBJ1-1|.
CASGPEGNTEAFF
TGTGCCAGCGGACCTGAAGGCAACACTGAAGCTTTCTTT
>.|TRBV5-1|TRBJ2-7|TRBD2
CASSPAPRRGDEQYF
TGCGCCAGCAGCCCGGCGCCCCGCCGGGGGGACGAGCAGTACTTC
>few|TRBV29-1|TRBJ2-1|.
CSVESRQHNEQFF
TGCAGCGTTGAATCCAGGCAACACAATGAGCAGTTCTTC
>.|TRBV4-3|TRBJ2-1|.
CASSQVSNSYNEQFF
TGCGCCAGCAGCCAAGTTAGCAACTCCTACAATGAGCAGTTCTTC
>.|TRBV20-1|TRBJ2-1|TRBD2
CSARDRSGGAYNEQFF
TGCAGTGCTAGAGACCGAAGCGGGGGGGCCTACAATGAGCAGTTCTTC
>few|TRBV2|TRBJ1-4|TRBD1
CASSSRGREEKLFF
TGTGCCAGCAGCTCCAGGGGGCGAGAAGAAAAACTGTTTTTT
>few|TRBV15|TRBJ1-2|.
CATSRDWEGNYGYTF
TGTGCCACCAGCAGAGATTGGGAGGGAAACTATGGCTACACCTTC
>.|TRBV7-9|TRBJ1-1|.
CASSKHSNTEAFF
TGTGCCAGCAGCAAACACTCGAACACTGAAGCTTTCTTT
>few|TRBV7-9|TRBJ2-7|TRBD2
CASSSTPSSGSFYEQYF
TGTGCCAGCAGCTCGACCCCTTCTAGCGGGAGTTTCTACGAGCAGTACTTC
>once|TRBV27|TRBJ1-1|TRBD1
CASRPDRGLNTEAFF
TGTGCCAGCAGACCGGACAGGGGCCTGAACACTGAAGCTTTCTTT
>.|TRBV7-3|TRBJ1-2|.
CASSLLGADGYTF
TGTGCCAGCAGCTTATTGGGGGCGGACGGCTACACCTTC
>few|TRBV27|TRBJ2-3|TRBD2
CASSLRLAGASSTDTQYF
TGTGCCAGCAGTTTACGACTAGCGGGGGCCTCTAGCACAGATACGCAGTATTTT
>.|TRBV7-2|TRBJ2-3|.
CASSLDSPSTDTQYF
TGTGCCAGCAGCCTTGACAGCCCTAGCACAGATACGCAGTATTTT
>few|TRBV12-3/TRBV12-4|TRBJ2-7|.
CASSLELARYEQYF
TGTGCCAGCAGTTTAGAGCTAGCAAGGTACGAGCAGTACTTC
>.|TRBV11-3|TRBJ2-1|.
CASSSYPREVYNEQFF
TGTGCCAGCAGCTCATACCCTAGGGAAGTCTACAATGAGCAGTTCTTC
>.|TRBV5-1|TRBJ2-4|TRBD1
CASSIHPGQGAKNIQYF
TGCGCCAGCAGCATACATCCGGGACAGGGGGCCAAAAACATTCAGTACTTC
>many|TRBV6-5|TRBJ2-3|.
CASRVQTRGDTQYF
TGTGCCAGCAGGGTGCAAACTAGGGGGGATACGCAGTATTTT
>few|TRBV2|TRBJ2-7|.
CASSTLQSYEQYF
TGTGCCAGCAGTACCTTACAGAGTTACGAGCAGTACTTC
>few|TRBV2|TRBJ1-1|.
CASSVEGNSNTEAFF
TGTGCCAGCAGTGTGGAAGGGAATTCGAACACTGAAGCTTTCTTT
>many|TRBV5-1|TRBJ1-6|.
CASSSSPGDSYNSPLHF
TGCGCCAGCAGCTCCAGTCCAGGGGACTCCTATAATTCACCCCTCCACTTT
>.|TRBV19|TRBJ1-1|TRBD1
CASRIDRVGNTEAFF
TGTGCCAGTAGGATTGACAGGGTAGGGAACACTGAAGCTTTCTTT
>.|TRBV12-5|TRBJ1-4|.
CASGPGDEKLFF
TGTGCTAGTGGACCGGGGGATGAAAAACTGTTTTTT
>.|TRBV10-2|TRBJ1-5|.
CASRTEISNQPQHF
TGCGCCAGCCGGACAGAAATTAGCAATCAGCCCCAGCATTTT
>.|TRBV6-5|TRBJ1-2|TRBD1
CASSRTGDYGYTF
TGTGCCAGCAGCAGGACAGGGGACTATGGCTACACCTTC
>few|TRBV6-5|TRBJ2-3|TRBD2
CASSYSWLAVSTDTQYF
TGTGCCAGCAGTTATTCTTGGCTAGCGGTTAGCACAGATACGCAGTATTTT
>many|TRBV4-2|TRBJ2-1|TRBD2
CASSPSGRGNEQFF
TGTGCCAGCAGCCCTAGCGGGAGGGGCAATGAGCAGTTCTTC
>few|TRBV6-2/TRBV6-3|TRBJ2-7|TRBD2
CASYDPAGAYEQYF
TGTGCCAGCTACGACCCAGCGGGAGCCTACGAGCAGTACTTC
>few|TRBV24-1|TRBJ1-3|.
CATSDMGGNTIYF
TGTGCCACCAGTGATATGGGAGGAAACACCATATATTTT
>.|TRBV5-1|TRBJ1-2|TRBD1
CASSYPRQGRNYGYTF
TGCGCCAGCAGCTATCCTCGACAGGGGAGAAACTATGGCTACACCTTC
>.|TRBV9|TRBJ2-7|.
CASSTSSAGYEQYF
TGTGCCAGCAGCACCTCCTCAGCGGGCTACGAGCAGTACTTC
>.|TRBV21-1|TRBJ1-4|.
CASSLLAAKNEKLFF
TGTGCCAGCAGCTTACTGGCGGCCAAGAATGAAAAACTGTTTTTT
>.|TRBV27|TRBJ2-2|TRBD1
CASSFIDRVNTGELFF
TGTGCCAGCAGTTTCATCGACAGGGTGAACACCGGGGAGCTGTTTTTT